The 8 T cell receptor beta chains presented below share a single source sample, sequenced in a study of cytomegalovirus exposure and HLA in healthy donors. The PCR was carried out with 60 Vbeta primers and 13 Jbeta primers. This table comes from immunoSEQ multiplex PCR, and its TCRdb copy is limited to in-frame clones, with some not included. Of around 210,000 clones listed, roughly 81% are singletons. Sequencing input: PBMCs. All receptors come from a girl aged 2 to 9 in good health and CMV-seronegative.

The genes are TRBV7-6 and TRBJ2-5, with 9 bases matching TRBD2. This CDR3 has 20 residues. The germline gives CDR1 SGHVS, CDR2 FNYEAQ. The V segment lost 5 bases and the J segment 0 bases; nucleotides outside the gene matches: 19. The CDR3 loop reads CASSTGTALTSGRYQETQYF. CDR3 coding DNA: TGTGCCAGCAGCACAGGGACAGCCTTGACTAGCGGTCGGTACCAAGAGACCCAGTACTTC.

The rearrangement uses TRBV15 and TRBJ1-3; D unclear. Per germline, CDR1 LNHNV and CDR2 YYDKDF (reference sequence). This CDR3 contains 14 residues. Trimming left V 0 bases short and J 5 bases short, with 8 bases between. In nucleotides, the CDR3 is TGTGCCACCAGCAGAGATCGCGGCCGAAACACCATATATTTT. As protein: CATSRDRGRNTIYF.

The chain is built from TRBV4-1 and TRBJ2-7, with 15 bases aligning to TRBD2. The V and J ends lost 4 bases and 3 bases, in that order; junction bases with no gene match: 10. Per germline, CDR1 MGHRA and CDR2 YSYEKL. The CDR3 has 18 residues. CDR3 loop: CASSPRTSGGAPYYEQYF. CDR3 sequence (DNA): TGCGCCAGCAGCCCCCGGACTAGCGGGGGGGCCCCATACTACGAGCAGTACTTC.

The chain combines TRBV19 with TRBJ1-1; D gene uncertain. The CDR3 has 14 residues. Trimming shortened V by 6 bases and J by 1 base, and 12 bases separated the two germline ends. CDR1 and CDR2 (germline): LNHDA, SQIVND (reference sequence). The CDR3 DNA reads TGTGCCAGTAGCCCGGTCGGGTCGAACACTGAAGCTTTCTTT. Protein product: CASSPVGSNTEAFF.

This chain uses TRBV2 with TRBJ1-2, with 7 bases aligning to TRBD1. This CDR3 spans 17 amino acids. The germline gives CDR1 SNHLY, CDR2 FYNNEI. Trimming took 1 base from V and 1 from J; bases not matched to a gene: 9. The CDR3 sequence: CASSEGDRVPNNYGYTF. The CDR3 DNA reads TGTGCCAGCAGTGAAGGAGACAGGGTCCCAAATAACTATGGCTACACCTTC.

V and J are TRBV7-3 and TRBJ2-3, with 11 bases aligning to TRBD2. V lost 5 bases, J lost 0 bases, and 10 bases stayed unmatched. Germline CDR1 is SGHTA and CDR2 is FQGTGA. The CDR3 is made up of 18 amino acids. The DNA of the CDR3 is TGTGCCAGCAGCCCTGTGGCTAGCGGGGGGTCGAGCACAGATACGCAGTATTTT. It codes for CASSPVASGGSSTDTQYF.

The chain has TRBV5-4 and TRBJ2-3, with 12 bases that match TRBD1. The germline V gene encodes CDR1 SGHNT and CDR2 YYREEE (reference sequence). With V trimmed by 4 bases and J by 5 bases, 8 bases remained unmatched. This CDR3 has 16 residues. The CDR3: CASSDRDRGRKDTQYF. Written as DNA, the CDR3 is TGTGCCAGCAGCGACCGGGACAGGGGGCGGAAAGATACGCAGTATTTT.

The rearrangement uses TRBV11-2 and TRBJ2-3; 7 bases are shared with TRBD1. Losses at the gene ends were 2 bases for V and 3 bases for J; bases not matched to a gene: 11. This CDR3 has 17 residues. Germline CDR1 is SGHAT and CDR2 is FQNNGV. CDR3 nucleotides: TGTGCCAGCAGCTTACTACAGGGGATATATTCAACAGATACGCAGTATTTT. Its translation is CASSLLQGIYSTDTQYF.